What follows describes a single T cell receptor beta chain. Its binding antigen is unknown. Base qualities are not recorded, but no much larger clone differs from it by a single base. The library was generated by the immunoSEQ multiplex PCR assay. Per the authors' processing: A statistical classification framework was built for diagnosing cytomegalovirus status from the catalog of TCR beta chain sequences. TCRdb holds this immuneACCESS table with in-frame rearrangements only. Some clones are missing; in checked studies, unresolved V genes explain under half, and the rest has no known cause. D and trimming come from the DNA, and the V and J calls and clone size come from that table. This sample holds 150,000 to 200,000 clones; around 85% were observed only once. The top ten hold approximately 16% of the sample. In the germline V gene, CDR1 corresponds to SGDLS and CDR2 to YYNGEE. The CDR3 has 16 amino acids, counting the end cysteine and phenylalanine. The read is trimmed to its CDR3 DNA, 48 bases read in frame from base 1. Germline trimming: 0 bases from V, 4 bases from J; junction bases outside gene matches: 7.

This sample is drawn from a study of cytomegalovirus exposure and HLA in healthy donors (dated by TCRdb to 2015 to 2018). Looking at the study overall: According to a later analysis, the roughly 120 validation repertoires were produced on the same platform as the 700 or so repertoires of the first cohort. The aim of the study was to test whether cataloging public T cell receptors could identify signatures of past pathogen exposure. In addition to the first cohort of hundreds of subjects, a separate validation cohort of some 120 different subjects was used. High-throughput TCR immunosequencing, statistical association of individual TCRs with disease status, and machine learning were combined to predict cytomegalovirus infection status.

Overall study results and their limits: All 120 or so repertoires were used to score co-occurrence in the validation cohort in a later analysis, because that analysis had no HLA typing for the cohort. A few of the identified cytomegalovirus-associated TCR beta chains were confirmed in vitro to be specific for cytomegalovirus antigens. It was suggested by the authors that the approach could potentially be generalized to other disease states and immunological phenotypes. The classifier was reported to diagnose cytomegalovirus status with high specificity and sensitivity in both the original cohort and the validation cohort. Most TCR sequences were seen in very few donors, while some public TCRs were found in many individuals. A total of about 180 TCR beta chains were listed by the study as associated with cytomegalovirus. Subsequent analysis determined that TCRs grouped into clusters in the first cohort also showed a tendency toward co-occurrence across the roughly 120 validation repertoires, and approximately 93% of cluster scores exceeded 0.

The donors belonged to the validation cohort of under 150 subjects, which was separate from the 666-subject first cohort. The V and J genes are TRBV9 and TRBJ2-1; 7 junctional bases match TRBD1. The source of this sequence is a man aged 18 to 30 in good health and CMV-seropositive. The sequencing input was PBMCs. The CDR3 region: CASSVAGTGQYNEQFF. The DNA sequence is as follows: TGTGCCAGCAGCGTAGCAGGCACGGGACAGTACAATGAGCAGTTCTTC.